This T cell receptor beta chain came from a study of shared clonotypes between healthy human individuals. Study results and caveats: Naive CD4 clonotype sharing across four donors was 4% to 5%.

Naive-designated CD8 cells lacked CD45RO, were positively enriched for CCR7, and omitted terminally differentiated effector memory CD45RA+ cells. CDR3 length: 13 residues. V was pared by 6 bases and J by 0 bases, with 8 bases between. Germline CDR1 is LNHDA and CDR2 is SQIVND (reference sequence). Sorted-subset replicate PCR reactions were performed with 200 ng DNA, corresponding to roughly 29,000 T cell genomes. TCRdb's table, derived via immunoSEQ multiplex PCR, lists solely in-frame clones and lacks some. Among about 590,000 clones listed, about 95% were seen once. To note about this clone: Its antigen is not identified.

The sample comprised naive CD8+ T cells sorted from blood. The V gene is TRBV19, the J gene TRBJ2-5; possible D gene TRBD1, 5 bases. This receptor was obtained from a young woman in good health. The CDR3 here is CASRQGYQETQYF. CDR3 sequence (DNA): TGTGCCAGTAGGCAGGGTTACCAAGAGACCCAGTACTTC.